The source of this TCR beta chain is a study of cytomegalovirus exposure and HLA in healthy donors. Study-wide results and limits: Among the CMV-associated chains, a few were confirmed in vitro as specific for CMV antigens.

Of note for this clone: Its antigen is not known.

The CDR3 is 16 residues long. Germline V CDR1 and CDR2: SGHTA, FQGNSA. The V and J ends lost 2 bases and 4 bases, in that order; junction bases with no gene match: 8. The primer mix had 60 Vbeta and 13 Jbeta primers. TCRdb's copy holds only in-frame clones and misses some; the assay was immunoSEQ multiplex PCR. The data show approximately 130,000 clones, about 84% seen once. The chain links TRBV7-2 to TRBJ2-7; TRBD2 agrees at 10 bases. The TCR originated in a boy younger than 18 in good health and CMV-seronegative. The specimen was PBMCs. CDR3 in amino acids: CASSLFLRTSGYEQYF. The CDR3, as DNA: TGTGCCAGCAGCTTATTCCTAAGGACTAGCGGTTACGAGCAGTACTTC. Filled out from reference TRBV7-2 and TRBJ2-7, the complete variable domain reads GAGVSQSPSNKVTEKGKDVELRCDPISGHTALYWYRQSLGQGLEFLIYFQGNSAPDKSGLPSDRFSAERTGGSVSTLTIQRTQQEDSAVYLCASSLFLRTSGYEQYFGPGTRLTVT.